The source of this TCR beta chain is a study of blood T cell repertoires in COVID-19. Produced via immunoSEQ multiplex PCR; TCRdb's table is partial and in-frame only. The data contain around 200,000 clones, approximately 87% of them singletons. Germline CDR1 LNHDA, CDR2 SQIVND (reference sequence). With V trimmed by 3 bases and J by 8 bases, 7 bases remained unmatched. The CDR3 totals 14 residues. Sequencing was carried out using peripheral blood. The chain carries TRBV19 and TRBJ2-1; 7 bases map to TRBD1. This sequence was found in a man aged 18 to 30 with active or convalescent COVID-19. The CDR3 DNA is TGTGCCAGTAGTATGGGGACAGAAGAGTATGAGCAGTTCTTC. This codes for CASSMGTEEYEQFF.